Below, 23 T cell receptor beta chains from the same sample are listed, as sequenced in a study of blood T cells in healthy people across ages. A second PCR, run for about 6 to 12 cycles, used a sample-barcoded 5' primer plus a J-beta primer mix. Via MiXCR, TCRdb re-called the 5' RACE reads, giving one row per CDR3 protein. The sample shows about 940,000 distinct CDR3 sequences, about 44% of them seen only once. Material for sequencing was blood. These receptor sequences come from a young man in good health.

The table lists this clonotype with a few counts. The DNA of the CDR3 is TGTGCCAGCAGTACGGTACAGGGGTCTTACGAGCAGTACTTC. Translating it yields CASSTVQGSYEQYF. The chain couples TRBV12-3 or TRBV12-4 to TRBJ2-7; the match to TRBD1 covers 7 bases. V lost 5 bases, J lost 4 bases, and 8 bases stayed unmatched. The CDR3 runs 14 residues.

The CDR3 is CASSFPQGADYGYTF. The CDR3 DNA sequence: TGTGCCAGCAGCTTTCCACAGGGAGCGGACTATGGCTACACCTTC. The chain joins TRBV7-9 to TRBJ1-2; TRBD1 is a possible D gene (6 bases). From germline, CDR1 is SEHNR and CDR2 FQNEAQ (reference sequence). The CDR3 extends over 15 amino acids. The ends were cut back, 3 bases at V and 3 bases at J, with 14 bases in the middle.

The chain joins TRBV25-1 to TRBJ2-7; D is perhaps TRBD1 (6 bases). The last part of the DNA fits TRBJ2-5 better; the J call may be wrong. CDR3 length equals 14 residues. The germline CDR1 and CDR2 sequences are MGHDK and SYGVNS. CDR3 DNA sequence: TGTGCCAGCAGTGGCAGGGGTAAAGGAGAGACCCAGTACTTC. Residues: CASSGRGKGETQYF.

The gene calls are TRBV6-5 and TRBJ2-1; tentative D call: TRBD2 (6 bases). Germline loops: CDR1 MNHEY, CDR2 SVGAGI. This CDR3 region has 16 residues. V was clipped by 8 bases and J by 9 bases, with 26 bases between them. The CDR3 DNA reads TGTGCCAGCTCCTCAACCGGGACTCGCGGAAGACTTGAGCAGTTCTTC. Translated: CASSSTGTRGRLEQFF.

This chain joins TRBV2 and TRBJ1-2, with TRBD1 matching 9 bases. The CDR3 has 12 residues. Germline CDR1 and CDR2: SNHLY and FYNNEI. J was trimmed by 5 bases and V by 11 bases; bases with no gene match: 6. The DNA for the CDR3 is TGTGCCGGAACAGGGGGCGGGTATGGCTACACCTTC. Protein: CAGTGGGYGYTF.

Of note for this clonotype: A much more abundant neighbour one base away suggests this may be a read error. V is TRBV6-2 or TRBV6-3 and J is TRBJ2-1; D gene uncertain. Per germline, CDR1 MNHEY and CDR2 SVGEGT. This CDR3 region has 15 residues. V was trimmed by 0 bases and J by 10 bases, leaving 16 bases between them. The CDR3 loop is CASSYSATMYYEQFF. CDR3 bases: TGTGCCAGCAGTTACTCAGCGACCATGTATTACGAGCAGTTCTTC.

This clonotype showed up just once. This chain connects TRBV2 to TRBJ2-7; D unresolved. The CDR3 totals 13 residues. V lost 0 bases and J 3 bases, leaving 6 bases between the germline ends. Germline V gene data show CDR1 as SNHLY and CDR2 as FYNNEI. Here the CDR3 reads CASSEAKFYEQYF. The CDR3 region has the DNA TGTGCCAGCAGTGAAGCGAAATTCTACGAGCAGTACTTC.

This clonotype was observed a handful of times. This chain joins TRBV7-9 and TRBJ2-4, with D unclear. Judging by the DNA end, TRBJ2-7 fits better; the J call may be wrong. CDR1 SEHNR and CDR2 FQNEAQ come from the germline V gene (reference sequence). The CDR3 contains 16 residues. CDR3 sequence (DNA): TGTGCCAGCAGCCCCCGAAGCTCGGACCTCACCTACGAGCAGTACTTC. Translation: CASSPRSSDLTYEQYF.

This clonotype was counted a few times. The chain couples TRBV7-2 to TRBJ2-1; D unresolved. The V and J ends lost 0 bases and 0 bases respectively, with 12 bases between them. This CDR3 is built from 17 residues. Germline V gene sequence: CDR1 SGHTA, CDR2 FQGNSA. CDR3: CASSLALGASSYNEQFF. CDR3 nucleotide sequence: TGTGCCAGCAGCTTAGCCCTCGGAGCGAGCTCCTACAATGAGCAGTTCTTC.

This clonotype was detected a few times. The chain has TRBV9 and TRBJ2-7; D unclear. Germline V gene sequence: CDR1 SGDLS, CDR2 YYNGEE. The CDR3 runs 13 residues. Trimming stripped 3 bases from V and 1 base from J, with 8 bases between. CDR3 in DNA: TGTGCCAGCAGCGGACTCAGTTCCTACGAGCAGTACTTC. It yields the protein CASSGLSSYEQYF.

The chain couples TRBV20-1 to TRBJ2-7, with unresolved D. CDR3 size: 15 residues. Looked up from germline, CDR1 is DFQATT and CDR2 is SNEGSKA (reference sequence). V was clipped by 0 bases and J by 7 bases, with 19 bases between them. As DNA, the CDR3 is TGCAGTGCTAGAGATCATCACAAGTCAGTCTTGGAGCAGTACTTC. It yields the protein CSARDHHKSVLEQYF.

Comments on this clonotype: One end of the junction does not line up with germline, which may come from a read error. This CDR3 reads CASSQGDSGNTEAFF. The CDR3, as DNA: TGTGCCAGCAGCCAAGGGGACAGCGGGAACACCGAAGCTTTCTTT. The gene calls are TRBV3-1 and TRBJ1-1; 7 nucleotides agree with TRBD1. CDR3 size: 15 residues. Germline CDR1 reads LGHDT; CDR2 reads YNNKEL (reference sequence).

In this sample, this clonotype turned up once. The V gene is TRBV5-5, the J gene TRBJ2-1; the D call may be TRBD1 or TRBD2 (5 bases each). Germline CDR1 reads SGHKS; CDR2 reads YYEKEE (reference sequence). V shed 3 bases and J shed 6 bases, with 16 bases lying between them. The CDR3 loop spans 15 amino acids. The CDR3 nucleotides read TGTGCCAGCAGCTCCTCCGGGACGGGCATCAATGAGCAGTTCTTC. This sequence encodes CASSSSGTGINEQFF.

This clonotype showed up just a few times. The genes are TRBV7-2 and TRBJ2-3; D is ambiguous. Trimming took off 7 bases at V and 6 bases at J, with 17 bases between the two ends. Germline CDR1 and CDR2: SGHTA and FQGNSA. The CDR3 runs 14 residues. The CDR3 DNA is TGTGCCAGCACCTGGGCGTACACAGCGGATACGCAGTATTTT. It encodes CASTWAYTADTQYF.

V is TRBV20-1 and J is TRBJ2-7, with a possible D match to TRBD1 (6 bases). Deletions cut 5 bases from V and 5 bases from J, with 19 bases between. The CDR3 is made up of 14 amino acids. In germline, CDR1 is DFQATT, CDR2 SNEGSKA (reference sequence). DNA for the CDR3: TGCAGTGCTTTCGAACAGGGTTGGGAAAACGAGCAGTACTTC. Its translation is CSAFEQGWENEQYF.

V is TRBV4-1 and J is TRBJ2-4, with unresolved D. The CDR3 loop spans 17 amino acids. V lost 0 bases, J lost 0 bases, and 12 bases lay in between. Per germline, CDR1 MGHRA and CDR2 YSYEKL. CDR3 loop: CASSQDDVLLAKNIQYF. The CDR3 bases are TGCGCCAGCAGCCAAGATGACGTTCTTCTAGCCAAAAACATTCAGTACTTC.

The rearrangement links TRBV27 to TRBJ1-1; D is unresolved. The V end lost 2 bases, the J end lost 0 bases, and 16 bases lay between the germline ends. CDR3 length: 17 residues. Germline-derived CDR1 and CDR2 are MNHEY and SMNVEV (reference sequence). CDR3 nucleotide sequence: TGTGCCAGCAGTTTAAAGGGCAGGAACCGCATGAACACTGAAGCTTTCTTT. Encoded protein: CASSLKGRNRMNTEAFF.

V is TRBV4-1 and J is TRBJ1-6; TRBD1 might be the D (5 bases). The V gene's germline CDR1 is MGHRA and CDR2 YSYEKL. The CDR3 sequence is 16 residues long. With 0 bases removed from V and 9 bases from J, the gap between germline ends came to 15 bases. CDR3 amino acids: CASSQDLGGGSSPLHF. DNA for the CDR3: TGCGCCAGCAGCCAAGATTTGGGGGGAGGGAGTTCACCCCTCCACTTT.

With regard to this clonotype: Germline is not matched at one junction end, which may reflect a read error. This chain links TRBV6-2 or TRBV6-3 with TRBJ2-1; 9 bases agree with TRBD2. The end of the DNA fits TRBJ2-7 better, so the J call may be wrong. The CDR3 sequence is 15 residues long. The germline gives CDR1 MNHEY, CDR2 SVGEGT. CDR3 sequence: CASRYLAGESYEQYF. The CDR3 DNA reads as TGTGCCAGCAGATACTTAGCGGGAGAGTCCTACGAGCAGTACTTC.

As DNA, the CDR3 is TGCAGTGCTTTTACAGGGGAGGGTCAGCCCCAGCATTTT. It encodes CSAFTGEGQPQHF. V usage is TRBV20-1 and J usage is TRBJ1-5; 7 positions match TRBD1. V was pared by 5 bases and J by 6 bases, with 7 bases of the junction left unmatched. The CDR3 has 13 amino acids. The germline V gene has CDR1 DFQATT and CDR2 SNEGSKA (reference sequence).

The table lists this clonotype with a few counts. V and J are TRBV24-1 and TRBJ2-7; 8 nucleotides match TRBD2. The J segment lost 4 bases and the V segment lost 2 bases, leaving 0 bases of the junction unmatched. Germline values: CDR1 KGHDR, CDR2 SFDVKD. The CDR3 is 13 residues long. CDR3 loop: CATSDSGGYEQYF. The CDR3 region has the DNA TGTGCCACCAGTGATTCGGGGGGGTACGAGCAGTACTTC.

This clonotype was seen a handful of times. The genes are TRBV4-1 and TRBJ2-7, with 9 bases lining up with TRBD1. Trimming at V came to 3 bases and at J to 5 bases, leaving 8 bases not matched to a gene. The CDR3 sequence is 15 residues long. Per germline, CDR1 MGHRA and CDR2 YSYEKL. The CDR3 sequence is CASSHTGTGSHEQYF. As DNA, the CDR3 is TGCGCCAGCAGCCATACCGGGACAGGGTCCCACGAGCAGTACTTC.

The chain links TRBV7-8 to TRBJ1-5, with D maybe TRBD1 (6 bases). Trimming shortened V by 3 bases and J by 3 bases, and 12 bases separated the two germline ends. Germline assignment: CDR1 SGHVS and CDR2 FQNEAQ. The CDR3 is 15 residues long. In nucleotides, the CDR3 is TGTGCCAGCAGCTTGAGGACAGATTTCAATCAGCCCCAGCATTTT. Protein: CASSLRTDFNQPQHF.